This TCR beta chain was documented in a study of neurological immune-mediated disorders. Study-level points and caveats: None of the CDR3 amino acid sequences of expanded clones recurred across subjects, suggesting private repertoires in all groups.

This CDR3 has 13 residues. V lost 2 bases to trimming and J lost 6 bases, with 9 bases between them. Sample share makes this clonotype medium-sized. The antigen is undetermined. Synthesis of cDNA used 5'RACE (with 10-nucleotide random UMIs). Per sequencing run, 15-18 subjects together gave over 160 million TCR-beta sequences. TCRdb recomputed calls from the 5' RACE reads with MiXCR, one row per CDR3 protein. The table includes about 22,000 distinct CDR3 sequences, about 9.4% detected once. The source is a woman aged 55-70 years with HTLV-1-associated myelopathy (HAM/TSP). The specimen was PBMCs. The genes are TRBV12-3 or TRBV12-4 and TRBJ2-3; D remains ambiguous. The CDR3 spells CASSLRRSDTQYF. The CDR3 DNA sequence: TGTGCCAGCAGTTTACGACGGAGCGATACGCAGTATTTT.